Reported below is one T cell receptor beta chain. The data derive from a study of T cells in Graves' hyperthyroidism and ophthalmopathy. Amplification of TCR beta CDR3 regions was performed using RNA transcripts as template. First-round RT-PCR of the TCR CDR3 relied on the HTBI primer set. TCRdb ran MiXCR on the multiplex PCR reads and lists one entry per CDR3 protein. The sample includes approximately 480,000 distinct CDR3 sequences, around 21% of them seen just once. The CDR3 runs to 15 residues. Trimming removed 6 bases at V and 6 bases at J, with 16 bases between. Germline assignment: CDR1 KGHDR and CDR2 SFDVKD. No ophthalmopathy progression within 18 months constituted stable Graves' hyperthyroidism.

This receptor was identified in a man aged 18 to 29 with Graves' hyperthyroidism. Material for sequencing was blood. This chain connects TRBV24-1 to TRBJ2-2; D remains unclear. CDR3 nucleotides: TGTGCCACCAGTAGCCGGAGCGTGGACGCCGGGGAGCTGTTTTTT. Residues: CATSSRSVDAGELFF.